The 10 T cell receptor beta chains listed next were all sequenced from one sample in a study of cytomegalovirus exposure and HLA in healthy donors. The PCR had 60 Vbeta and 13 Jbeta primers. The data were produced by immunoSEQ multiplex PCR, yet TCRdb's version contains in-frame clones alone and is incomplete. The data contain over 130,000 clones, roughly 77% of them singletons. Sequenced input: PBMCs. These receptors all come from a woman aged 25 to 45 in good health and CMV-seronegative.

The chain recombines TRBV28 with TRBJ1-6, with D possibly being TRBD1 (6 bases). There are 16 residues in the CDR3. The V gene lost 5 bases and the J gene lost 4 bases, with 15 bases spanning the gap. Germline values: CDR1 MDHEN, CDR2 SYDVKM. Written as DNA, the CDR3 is TGTGCCAGCAGTCCCGCTGGGGGGGCGTATAATTCACCCCTCCACTTT. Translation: CASSPAGGAYNSPLHF.

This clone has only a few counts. The CDR3 reads CASSLALGGVPTYEQYF. The CDR3 DNA follows: TGTGCCAGCAGCTTGGCCTTAGGAGGGGTCCCCACCTACGAGCAGTACTTC. The chain recombines TRBV5-6 with TRBJ2-7; possibly TRBD2 for D (6 bases). The CDR3 has 17 residues. Trimming took 0 bases from V and 2 from J, leaving 18 bases between them. CDR1 SGHDT and CDR2 YYEEEE come from the germline V gene.

In DNA, the CDR3 is TGTGCCAGTAGTATAGGGGCCTCCTACGAGCAGTACTTC. Translation gives CASSIGASYEQYF. V is TRBV19 and J is TRBJ2-5; D unresolved. The J call may be incorrect, as the DNA end agrees better with TRBJ2-7. CDR3 length: 13 amino acids. Looked up from germline, CDR1 is LNHDA and CDR2 is SQIVND (reference sequence).

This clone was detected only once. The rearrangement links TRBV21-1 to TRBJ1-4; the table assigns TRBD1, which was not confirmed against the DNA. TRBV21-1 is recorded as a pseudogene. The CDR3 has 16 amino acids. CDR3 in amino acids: CASTSIKSGGDEKLFF. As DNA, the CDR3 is TGTGCCAGCACCAGTATAAAATCAGGGGGAGACGAAAAACTGTTTTTT.

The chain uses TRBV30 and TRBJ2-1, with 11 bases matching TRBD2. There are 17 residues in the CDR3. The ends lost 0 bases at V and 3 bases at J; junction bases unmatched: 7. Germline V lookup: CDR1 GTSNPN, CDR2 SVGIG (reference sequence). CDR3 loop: CAWSVMGLADLYNEQFF. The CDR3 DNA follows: TGTGCCTGGAGTGTAATGGGACTAGCGGATCTCTACAATGAGCAGTTCTTC.

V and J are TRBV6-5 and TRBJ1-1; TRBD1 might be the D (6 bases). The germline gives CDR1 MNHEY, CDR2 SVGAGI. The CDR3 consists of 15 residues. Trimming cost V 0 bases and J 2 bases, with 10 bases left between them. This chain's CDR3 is CASSYSKGGNTEAFF. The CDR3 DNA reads TGTGCCAGCAGTTACTCGAAAGGGGGAAACACTGAAGCTTTCTTT.

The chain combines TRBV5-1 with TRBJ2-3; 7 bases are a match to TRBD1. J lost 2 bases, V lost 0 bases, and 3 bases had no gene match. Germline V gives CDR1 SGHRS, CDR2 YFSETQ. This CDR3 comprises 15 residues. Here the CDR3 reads CASSLEGQTTDTQYF. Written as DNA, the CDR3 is TGCGCCAGCAGCTTGGAGGGACAGACCACAGATACGCAGTATTTT.

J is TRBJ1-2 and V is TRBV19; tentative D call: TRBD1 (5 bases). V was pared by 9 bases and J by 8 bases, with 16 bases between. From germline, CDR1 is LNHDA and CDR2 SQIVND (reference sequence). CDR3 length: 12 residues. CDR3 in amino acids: CASRGRAGGYTF. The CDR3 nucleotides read TGTGCCAGCCGAGGCCGAGCAGGGGGCTACACCTTC.

The CDR3 sequence: CAGVGGRSGEQYF. CDR3 bases: TGTGCCGGGGTCGGGGGGCGCTCGGGTGAGCAGTACTTC. The chain carries TRBV7-8 and TRBJ2-7; tentatively, D is TRBD2 (7 bases). Deletions cut 11 bases from V and 7 bases from J, with 21 bases between. The CDR3 is 13 residues long. Germline V lookup: CDR1 SGHVS, CDR2 FQNEAQ.

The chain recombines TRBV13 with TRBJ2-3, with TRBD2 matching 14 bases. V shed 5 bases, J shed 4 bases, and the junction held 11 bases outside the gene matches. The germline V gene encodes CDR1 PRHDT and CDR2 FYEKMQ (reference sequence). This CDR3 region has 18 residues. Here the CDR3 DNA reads TGTGCCAGCAGCCCAACAGGACTAGCGGGAGGTCGGGCAGATACGCAGTATTTT. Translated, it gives CASSPTGLAGGRADTQYF.